The T cell receptor beta chain under discussion was sequenced for a study of T cell repertoires in cytomegalovirus infection. In the study overall: TCR beta signatures that were public indicated CMV infection and matching HLA type. Points from the study as a whole: HLA-C-restricted, CMV-specific TCR beta clonotypes were dominant ex vivo. Summed public TCR beta family frequency identified CMV carriers bearing the relevant HLA.

Via MiXCR, TCRdb re-called the reads, giving one row per CDR3 protein. The table includes fewer than 350,000 distinct CDR3 sequences, 9.5% detected once. The CDR3 loop spans 16 amino acids. Per the germline V gene, CDR1 is LGHNA and CDR2 is YSLEER. The V gene lost 0 bases and the J gene lost 4 bases, with 16 bases spanning the gap. This clonotype was detected many times. The antigen remains unidentified. The chain couples TRBV4-3 to TRBJ2-7; possible D gene TRBD1, 7 bases. The clonotype originates from a human donor in good health (CMV status not recorded). Some clones in this sample may be carry-over from other donors' samples. Sequencing input: PBMCs. This CDR3 is CASSQEKWPGGYEQYF. The DNA of the CDR3 is TGCGCCAGCAGCCAAGAAAAGTGGCCAGGGGGGTACGAGCAGTACTTC.